Following are 22 T cell receptor beta chains from one sample sequenced in a study of T cell responses to AZD1222 COVID-19 vaccine. Some clones are missing from TCRdb's copy, which holds only in-frame ones; the method was immunoSEQ multiplex PCR. The profile shows more than 100,000 clones, roughly 90% of them singletons. This specimen was peripheral blood, taken on day 0 of AZD1222 vaccination. These TCRs come from an adult in good health.

The chain couples TRBV30 to TRBJ1-4; 10 bases align to TRBD1. This CDR3 comprises 13 residues. In germline, CDR1 is GTSNPN, CDR2 SVGIG (reference sequence). V gave up 3 bases and J gave up 8 bases; unmatched junction bases: 3. The CDR3 region is CAWSGDRGEKLFF. CDR3 DNA: TGTGCCTGGAGCGGGGACAGGGGCGAAAAACTGTTTTTT. The full variable domain, completed using reference TRBV30 and TRBJ1-4, is SQTIHQWPATLVQPVGSPLSLECTVEGTSNPNLYWYRQAAGRGLQLLFYSVGIGQISSEVPQNLSASRPQDRQFILSSKKLLLSDSGFYLCAWSGDRGEKLFFGSGTQLSVL.

V and J are TRBV3-1 (or the pseudogene TRBV3-2) and TRBJ2-7; D not resolved. There are 15 residues in the CDR3. The germline CDR1 and CDR2 sequences are LGHDT and YNNKEL (reference sequence). The V and J ends lost 3 bases and 6 bases respectively, with 18 bases between them. As DNA, the CDR3 is TGTGCCAGCAGCCAGGGCTCTCAGATTAGGAGCGAGCAGTACTTC. Amino acids: CASSQGSQIRSEQYF.

The chain employs TRBV29-1 and TRBJ1-3, with a possible D match to TRBD1 (5 bases). This CDR3 contains 13 residues. V was cut by 8 bases and J by 0 bases, with 11 bases left in between. From germline, CDR1 is SQVTM and CDR2 ANQGSEA. CDR3 region: CSRDGCSGNTIYF. The CDR3 DNA reads TGCAGCCGGGACGGATGCTCTGGAAACACCATATATTTT.

The V gene is TRBV15, the J gene TRBJ2-7, with D possibly being TRBD2 (6 bases). The CDR3 is made up of 18 amino acids. The V gene lost 1 base and the J gene lost 0 bases, with 19 bases spanning the gap. The germline CDR1 and CDR2 sequences are LNHNV and YYDKDF (reference sequence). The CDR3 reads CATSRAQGGFGSSYEQYF. Written as DNA, the CDR3 is TGTGCCACCAGCAGAGCTCAGGGAGGATTTGGCAGCTCCTACGAGCAGTACTTC.

This clone has a single count. This chain joins TRBV27 and TRBJ2-5; TRBD2 matches 9 bases. Germline V lookup: CDR1 MNHEY, CDR2 SMNVEV (reference sequence). This CDR3 has 17 amino acids. V trimming: 1 base; J trimming: 1 base; junction bases outside the gene matches: 7. The CDR3 region is CASSLFPQTSGQETQYF. In DNA, the CDR3 is TGTGCCAGCAGTTTATTCCCTCAGACTAGCGGCCAAGAGACCCAGTACTTC.

CDR3 nucleotides: TGTGCCAGCAGTCCTCCAGGGCCCAAAAGTGGGGGTCAGCCCCAGCATTTT. The encoded protein is CASSPPGPKSGGQPQHF. The V call is TRBV28, the J call TRBJ1-5; D might be TRBD1 (5 bases). Per germline, CDR1 MDHEN and CDR2 SYDVKM. V shed 5 bases and J shed 6 bases, with 23 bases lying between them. The CDR3 has 17 residues.

The chain recombines TRBV5-4 with TRBJ2-1, with D perhaps TRBD1 (6 bases). Germline V CDR1 and CDR2: SGHNT, YYREEE (reference sequence). Trimming took off 3 bases at V and 7 bases at J, with 17 bases between the two ends. The CDR3 extends over 15 amino acids. This CDR3 is CASSSTGQGLNEQFF. As DNA, the CDR3 is TGTGCCAGCAGCTCCACGGGTCAGGGGCTAAATGAGCAGTTCTTC.

The rearrangement uses TRBV10-2 and TRBJ1-6; the D is unclear. This CDR3 contains 15 residues. V shed 0 bases and J shed 6 bases, with 9 bases lying between them. The germline V gene encodes CDR1 WSHSY and CDR2 SAAADI. CDR3 region: CASSESRSRNSPLHF. The CDR3, as DNA: TGCGCCAGCAGTGAGTCGAGGTCACGTAATTCACCCCTCCACTTT.

The rearrangement links TRBV6-5 to TRBJ2-1; D is undetermined. The CDR3 length is 11 residues. Per the germline V gene, CDR1 is MNHEY and CDR2 is SVGAGI. Trimming cost V 5 bases and J 7 bases, with 6 bases left between them. The CDR3 DNA reads TGTGCCAGCAGTATAAAGAATGAGCAGTTCTTC. Protein: CASSIKNEQFF.

This chain connects TRBV4-3 to TRBJ1-2; D not certain. The CDR3 consists of 14 residues. V was pared by 1 base and J by 8 bases, with 14 bases between. Germline-derived CDR1 and CDR2 are LGHNA and YSLEER. The CDR3 DNA follows: TGCGCCAGCAGCCAAGTTCCAGGTTATTTGGGCTACACCTTC. This gives the protein CASSQVPGYLGYTF.

Only a few counts were recorded for this clone. The chain has TRBV21-1 and TRBJ1-5. TRBV21-1 is given as a pseudogene. CDR3 size: 16 residues. CDR3 sequence reads: CASRPRGGGLNQPQHF. DNA for the CDR3: TGTGCCAGCAGGCCTAGAGGAGGCGGCCTCAATCAGCCCCAGCATTTT.

The rearrangement uses TRBV5-5 and TRBJ1-5; maybe TRBD1 (5 bases). V was trimmed by 6 bases and J by 7 bases, leaving 14 bases between them. Germline V CDR1 and CDR2: SGHKS, YYEKEE (reference sequence). The length of the CDR3 is 13 residues. Here the CDR3 DNA reads TGTGCCAGCACGACAGATCCAACACAGCCCCAGCATTTT. Protein sequence: CASTTDPTQPQHF.

The J gene is TRBJ1-3, the V gene TRBV11-2; no reliable D call. Trimming cost V 2 bases and J 0 bases, with 8 bases left between them. The CDR3 contains 15 residues. Germline-derived CDR1 and CDR2 are SGHAT and FQNNGV. Written as DNA, the CDR3 is TGTGCCAGCAGCTTAATAGGGAACTCTGGAAACACCATATATTTT. Protein sequence: CASSLIGNSGNTIYF. Supplemented by reference TRBV11-2 and TRBJ1-3, the full variable domain reads EAGVAQSPRYKIIEKRQSVAFWCNPISGHATLYWYQQILGQGPKLLIQFQNNGVVDDSQLPKDRFSAERLKGVDSTLKIQPAKLEDSAVYLCASSLIGNSGNTIYFGEGSWLTVV.

The V gene is TRBV5-1, the J gene TRBJ1-5; no firm D call. Germline CDR1 SGHRS, CDR2 YFSETQ. With 0 bases removed from V and 1 base from J, the gap between germline ends came to 8 bases. This CDR3 spans 15 amino acids. As DNA, the CDR3 is TGCGCCAGCAGCTTGGTTGCAGGCAGCAATCAGCCCCAGCATTTT. Amino acid sequence: CASSLVAGSNQPQHF.

The chain combines TRBV27 with TRBJ1-1; TRBD1 is a possible D gene (5 bases). V was clipped by 1 base and J by 2 bases, with 11 bases between them. Germline CDR1 MNHEY, CDR2 SMNVEV (reference sequence). CDR3 length: 15 amino acids. The CDR3 bases are TGTGCCAGCAGTTTATGGTCGGGGGATAACACTGAAGCTTTCTTT. Translating it yields CASSLWSGDNTEAFF.

The chain combines TRBV4-1 with TRBJ2-1; 7 bases map to TRBD2. The CDR3 is 13 residues long. Per germline, CDR1 MGHRA and CDR2 YSYEKL. After removal of 11 bases from V and 5 bases from J, the junction contained 9 bases not matched to a gene. Here the CDR3 reads CASSGNDDNEQFF. In DNA form, the CDR3 reads TGCGCCTCCAGCGGGAACGATGACAATGAGCAGTTCTTC.

V usage is TRBV20-1 and J usage is TRBJ2-2; TRBD1 is a possible D gene (6 bases). Germline-derived CDR1 and CDR2 are DFQATT and SNEGSKA (reference sequence). V shed 1 base and J shed 10 bases, with 7 bases lying between them. The CDR3 covers 11 residues. The CDR3 spells CSARGGQELFF. The CDR3 DNA sequence: TGCAGTGCTAGAGGGGGGCAGGAGCTGTTTTTT.

J is TRBJ2-7 and V is TRBV20-1; 9 bases line up with TRBD2. V lost 3 bases, J lost 9 bases, and 6 bases stayed unmatched. The CDR3 runs 12 residues. CDR1 DFQATT and CDR2 SNEGSKA come from the germline V gene (reference sequence). The CDR3 loop is CSASPSGTGQYF. The DNA of the CDR3 is TGCAGTGCTAGTCCTAGCGGGACGGGGCAGTACTTC.

This clone was observed a single time. The CDR3 DNA sequence: TGCGCCAGCAGTCGATCCGGGGAGCTGTTTTTT. It codes for CASSRSGELFF. The chain recombines TRBV23-1 with TRBJ2-2; no clear D. TRBV23-1 is treated as an ORF (open reading frame) with a function not yet certain. The CDR3 totals 11 residues. V lost 4 bases to trimming and J lost 6 bases, with 3 bases between them.

This rearrangement joins TRBV28 to TRBJ2-1, with 9 positions matching TRBD2. J gave up 4 bases and V 6 bases, and 7 bases lay outside the gene matches. Germline V gives CDR1 MDHEN, CDR2 SYDVKM. The CDR3 length is 15 residues. The CDR3 sequence is CASRLWTSDYNEQFF. The CDR3, as DNA: TGTGCCAGCAGGCTCTGGACTAGCGATTACAATGAGCAGTTCTTC.

This sequence joins TRBV7-6 and TRBJ2-7; 9 nucleotides agree with TRBD2. CDR3 length: 15 residues. Germline lookup yields CDR1 SGHVS and CDR2 FNYEAQ. Trimming removed 5 bases from V and 3 bases from J; junction bases left unmatched: 8. The CDR3 coding sequence is TGTGCCAGCAGCCCAGCTGCGGGGGGGGGCTACGAGCAGTACTTC. Amino acids: CASSPAAGGGYEQYF. The whole variable domain, filled in from reference TRBV7-6 and TRBJ2-7, reads GAGVSQSPRYKVTKRGQDVALRCDPISGHVSLYWYRQALGQGPEFLTYFNYEAQQDKSGLPNDRFSAERPEGSISTLTIQRTEQRDSAMYRCASSPAAGGGYEQYFGPGTRLTVT.

V gene TRBV7-9 combines with J gene TRBJ1-2, with D perhaps matching TRBD1 (5 bases). Germline-derived CDR1 and CDR2 are SEHNR and FQNEAQ (reference sequence). V dropped 5 bases and J dropped 5 bases, with 21 bases sitting between them. CDR3 length: 16 residues. The CDR3 sequence is CASSPRDLDGGYGYTF. The DNA of the CDR3 is TGTGCCAGCAGCCCCCGGGACTTGGACGGGGGGTATGGCTACACCTTC.